These 18 T cell receptor beta chains originate from one sample sequenced in a study of cytomegalovirus exposure and HLA in healthy donors. 60 Vbeta and 13 Jbeta primers were used in PCR. The assay was immunoSEQ multiplex PCR, and TCRdb's table has in-frame clones only and misses some. The sample shows around 130,000 clones, 73% of them seen only once. Sequences were obtained from PBMCs. Source of these receptors: a middle-aged woman in good health and CMV-seropositive.

This rearrangement joins TRBV10-3 to TRBJ1-6, with a tentative D call TRBD1 (6 bases). Germline loops: CDR1 ENHRY, CDR2 SYGVKD. The germline V and J ends were trimmed by 2 bases and 7 bases, with 12 bases remaining between them. This CDR3 region has 15 residues. The CDR3, as DNA: TGTGCCATCAGTGAGACATCAGGGGTAAATTCACCCCTCCACTTT. Its protein is CAISETSGVNSPLHF.

This clone appeared a few times. The chain employs TRBV2 and TRBJ2-3, with D possibly TRBD2 on 6 matching bases. The CDR3 is 16 residues long. The germline V gene has CDR1 SNHLY and CDR2 FYNNEI. V dropped 4 bases and J dropped 1 base, with 15 bases sitting between them. The CDR3 DNA reads TGTGCCAGCAGTGCCGGGGGAAGGGCTGGCACAGATACGCAGTATTTT. Translation: CASSAGGRAGTDTQYF. Using reference TRBV2 and TRBJ2-3 for the parts outside the CDR3, the full variable domain is EPEVTQTPSHQVTQMGQEVILRCVPISNHLYFYWYRQILGQKVEFLVSFYNNEISEKSEIFDDQFSVERPDGSNFTLKIRSTKLEDSAMYFCASSAGGRAGTDTQYFGPGTRLTVL.

The V gene is TRBV30, the J gene TRBJ1-2; TRBD1 aligns across 9 bases. V lost 7 bases and J lost 4; bases outside the gene matches: 13. Germline CDR1 is GTSNPN and CDR2 is SVGIG (reference sequence). The CDR3 is 15 residues long. The CDR3 sequence is CASPPDRGLSYGYTF. The CDR3 DNA reads TGTGCCTCGCCACCAGACAGGGGGTTAAGCTATGGCTACACCTTC.

The V call is TRBV2, the J call TRBJ2-5, with 14 positions matching TRBD2. The germline CDR1 and CDR2 sequences are SNHLY and FYNNEI. The length of the CDR3 is 16 residues. After removal of 6 bases from V and 2 bases from J, the junction contained 5 bases not matched to a gene. Here the CDR3 DNA reads TGTGCCAGCAGGGCCGGGACTAGCGGGGGACAAGAGACCCAGTACTTC. It encodes CASRAGTSGGQETQYF.

V and J are TRBV27 and TRBJ2-1, with 8 positions matching TRBD2. Germline V lookup: CDR1 MNHEY, CDR2 SMNVEV (reference sequence). The CDR3 spans 16 residues. V lost 4 bases, J lost 12 bases, and 17 bases stayed unmatched. CDR3 bases: TGTGCCAGCAGTTCCTTGAGTGGCGGGGGGCCAGATGGGCAGTTCTTC. It yields the protein CASSSLSGGGPDGQFF.

This clone was seen a few times. The chain joins TRBV6-6 to TRBJ2-7; 9 positions agree with TRBD2. After removal of 0 bases from V and 1 base from J, the junction contained 1 base not matched to a gene. Germline V gene data show CDR1 as MNHNY and CDR2 as SVGAGI (reference sequence). This CDR3 contains 15 residues. CDR3 DNA: TGTGCCAGCAGTTACTCTAGCGGGGGATCCTACGAGCAGTACTTC. Amino acid sequence: CASSYSSGGSYEQYF.

The chain recombines TRBV6-1 with TRBJ1-3; D call uncertain. The CDR3 loop spans 14 amino acids. V was shortened by 2 bases and J by 2 bases, with 7 bases between the two germline ends. Looked up from germline, CDR1 is MNHNS and CDR2 is SASEGT. CDR3 amino acids: CASSEWSAGNTIYF. Written as DNA, the CDR3 is TGTGCCAGCAGTGAATGGAGTGCTGGAAACACCATATATTTT.

V and J are TRBV2 and TRBJ2-2; 8 nucleotides match TRBD1. The germline gives CDR1 SNHLY, CDR2 FYNNEI. Trimming at V came to 5 bases and at J to 2 bases, leaving 13 bases not matched to a gene. CDR3 length: 18 residues. The CDR3 sequence is CASSSLPRGQGNTGELFF. The CDR3 DNA sequence: TGTGCCAGCAGTTCGTTACCCAGGGGGCAGGGAAACACCGGGGAGCTGTTTTTT.

The gene calls are TRBV7-2 and TRBJ2-5; possible D gene TRBD1, 5 bases. Trimming stripped 1 base from V and 4 bases from J, with 10 bases between. CDR1 is SGHTA, CDR2 FQGNSA, per germline. The CDR3 loop spans 14 amino acids. The chain's CDR3 is CASSLGGQRETQYF. The CDR3 nucleotides are TGTGCCAGCAGCTTAGGAGGACAAAGAGAGACCCAGTACTTC.

V and J are TRBV5-8 and TRBJ1-4; no definite D call. V was cut by 0 bases and J by 7 bases, with 10 bases left in between. Germline CDR1 reads SGHTS; CDR2 reads YDEGEE. This CDR3 region has 14 residues. CDR3 region: CASSLGGLGEKLFF. As DNA, the CDR3 is TGTGCCAGCAGCTTGGGAGGGCTGGGTGAAAAACTGTTTTTT. The complete variable domain, with remaining parts taken from reference TRBV5-8 and TRBJ1-4, reads EAGVTQSPTHLIKTRGQQATLRCSPISGHTSVYWYQQALGLGLQFLLWYDEGEERNRGNFPPRFSGRQFPNYSSELNVNALELEDSALYLCASSLGGLGEKLFFGSGTQLSVL.

DNA of the CDR3: TGTGCCAGCAGTTTCGGCAGGGGGTACGAGCAGTACTTC. Protein: CASSFGRGYEQYF. The chain links TRBV28 to TRBJ2-7; 7 bases are shared with TRBD1. The CDR3 is made up of 13 amino acids. The J segment lost 4 bases and the V segment lost 3 bases, leaving 3 bases of the junction unmatched. Germline values: CDR1 MDHEN, CDR2 SYDVKM.

This clone has more than one count but fewer than ten. The rearrangement uses TRBV28 and TRBJ2-4; 7 bases agree with TRBD1. CDR3 length: 17 amino acids. Per the germline V gene, CDR1 is MDHEN and CDR2 is SYDVKM. V lost 4 bases and J lost 3; bases outside the gene matches: 12. CDR3 in amino acids: CASSYMRQGSDKNIQYF. The CDR3 DNA follows: TGTGCCAGCAGTTATATGAGACAGGGAAGTGACAAAAACATTCAGTACTTC.

V and J are TRBV30 and TRBJ1-6; maybe TRBD1 (6 bases). The V end was cut by 5 bases, the J end by 7 bases, with 18 bases between. This CDR3 region has 15 residues. Per germline, CDR1 GTSNPN and CDR2 SVGIG (reference sequence). The CDR3 DNA is TGTGCCTGGGTCTACAGGGATTCTGGCAATTCACCCCTCCACTTT. Protein product: CAWVYRDSGNSPLHF.

The genes are TRBV9 and TRBJ2-1, with 11 positions matching TRBD1. CDR3 length: 15 amino acids. Trimming removed 2 bases from V and 4 bases from J; junction bases left unmatched: 2. Germline V CDR1 and CDR2: SGDLS, YYNGEE. The CDR3 sequence: CASSVGQGAYNEQFF. The DNA for the CDR3 is TGTGCCAGCAGCGTTGGACAGGGGGCATACAATGAGCAGTTCTTC.

This chain joins TRBV4-3 and TRBJ2-7; 9 bases are shared with TRBD2. The germline gives CDR1 LGHNA, CDR2 YSLEER. Losses at the gene ends were 0 bases for V and 11 bases for J; bases not matched to a gene: 14. The CDR3 contains 16 residues. The CDR3, as DNA: TGCGCCAGCAGCCAAGATAGACCAGCGGGGGGCTCTATGAAGTACTTC. This codes for CASSQDRPAGGSMKYF.

This clone was seen only once. CDR3 amino acids: CASSPRGPENGYTF. CDR3 nucleotides: TGTGCCAGCAGCCCACGAGGTCCCGAAAATGGCTACACCTTC. This chain uses TRBV6-5 with TRBJ1-2, with D unresolved. CDR1 MNHEY and CDR2 SVGAGI come from the germline V gene. Trimming removed 6 bases from V and 6 bases from J, with 17 bases in between. The CDR3 has 14 amino acids.

This chain joins TRBV5-4 and TRBJ2-1; 12 nucleotides line up with TRBD2. Germline V gives CDR1 SGHNT, CDR2 YYREEE (reference sequence). The CDR3 loop spans 15 amino acids. Trimming at V came to 2 bases and at J to 9 bases, leaving 6 bases not matched to a gene. The CDR3 sequence: CASSFASGGVPEQFF. CDR3 nucleotides: TGTGCCAGCAGCTTCGCTAGCGGGGGGGTTCCTGAGCAGTTCTTC.

This sequence joins TRBV5-6 and TRBJ2-5; 7 bases align to TRBD1. The DNA end is more similar to TRBJ2-7, so the J call may be wrong. This CDR3 region has 15 residues. Germline lookup yields CDR1 SGHDT and CDR2 YYEEEE. Written as DNA, the CDR3 is TGTGCCAGCAGCTACCCGGACAGGAGCTCCTACGAGCAGTACTTC. Residues: CASSYPDRSSYEQYF.